Below, 29 T cell receptor beta chains from the same sample are listed, as sequenced in a study of T cells in Graves' hyperthyroidism and ophthalmopathy. Amplification targeted TCR beta CDR3 regions from RNA transcripts. First-round RT-PCR of the TCR CDR3 relied on the HTBI primer set. TCRdb processed the multiplex PCR reads anew with MiXCR; each CDR3 protein has one entry. The sample holds 200,000 to 250,000 distinct CDR3 sequences, around 15% seen once. Material for sequencing was blood. Receptors originate from a young woman with Graves' ophthalmopathy.

This clonotype was counted many times. The V gene is TRBV19, the J gene TRBJ2-1, with 9 bases matching TRBD2. Germline values: CDR1 LNHDA, CDR2 SQIVND (reference sequence). J gave up 6 bases and V 7 bases, and 7 bases lay outside the gene matches. This CDR3 has 14 residues. The CDR3 sequence is CASTLAGVSNEQFF. The CDR3 DNA reads as TGTGCCAGTACCTTAGCGGGAGTGAGCAATGAGCAGTTCTTC.

This clonotype was seen at least ten times. The V call is TRBV28, the J call TRBJ2-5; D gene unclear. CDR1 and CDR2 (germline): MDHEN, SYDVKM. The CDR3 is 16 amino acids. Trimming left V 5 bases short and J 5 bases short, with 21 bases between. This CDR3 reads CASSQAWTAVRETQYF. The DNA of the CDR3 is TGTGCCAGCAGTCAAGCCTGGACCGCGGTAAGGGAGACCCAGTACTTC.

V and J are TRBV12-3 or TRBV12-4 and TRBJ2-7, with unresolved D. The CDR3 extends over 12 amino acids. V was clipped by 2 bases and J by 6 bases, with 8 bases between them. CDR3 in amino acids: CASSLSRFEQYF. CDR3 in DNA: TGTGCCAGCAGTTTAAGCCGCTTCGAGCAGTACTTC.

This clonotype was recorded many times. This chain links TRBV6-2 or TRBV6-3 with TRBJ2-3, with 8 bases aligning to TRBD1. The germline V gene encodes CDR1 MNHEY and CDR2 SVGEGT. The CDR3 length is 15 residues. V shed 7 bases and J 2 bases; nucleotides not matched to a gene: 8. The CDR3 region is CASIRGQGFTDTQYF. CDR3 coding DNA: TGTGCCAGCATCAGAGGACAGGGCTTCACAGATACGCAGTATTTT.

J is TRBJ2-2 and V is TRBV7-2; D is unresolved. The germline gives CDR1 SGHTA, CDR2 FQGNSA. The CDR3 totals 11 residues. Trimming cost V 6 bases and J 8 bases, with 7 bases left between them. In DNA, the CDR3 is TGTGCCAGCAGTCCTGAGGGGGAGCTGTTTTTT. Its translation is CASSPEGELFF.

V gene TRBV11-2 combines with J gene TRBJ2-5; D is undetermined. The assigned J gene may be wrong: the sequence end matches TRBJ2-1 better. Germline-derived CDR1 and CDR2 are SGHAT and FQNNGV. This CDR3 is 13 amino acids long. The CDR3, as DNA: TGTGCCAGCAGTCCTAGAGCCCAAGAGACCCAGTTCTTC. This codes for CASSPRAQETQFF.

Ten or more counts support this clonotype. This chain joins TRBV7-9 and TRBJ1-4; D is ambiguous. Germline CDR1 reads SEHNR; CDR2 reads FQNEAQ (reference sequence). This CDR3 is 15 amino acids long. The V and J ends lost 5 bases and 0 bases respectively, with 10 bases between them. The chain's CDR3 is CASSPPSATNEKLFF. The DNA of the CDR3 is TGTGCCAGCAGCCCCCCTAGTGCAACTAATGAAAAACTGTTTTTT.

This clonotype was picked up many times. This chain connects TRBV6-7 to TRBJ2-1, with 7 bases fitting TRBD2. TRBV6-7 is annotated as an ORF whose role is uncertain. After removal of 8 bases from V and 10 bases from J, the junction contained 26 bases not matched to a gene. The length of the CDR3 is 18 residues. CDR3 sequence reads: CASRGDYWNLVEMTEQFF. As DNA, the CDR3 is TGTGCCAGCCGGGGGGACTACTGGAACCTCGTCGAGATGACGGAGCAGTTCTTC.

This clonotype was found a few times. The J gene is TRBJ1-4, the V gene TRBV5-6, with 8 bases lining up with TRBD1. This CDR3 comprises 14 residues. Germline trimming cut 4 bases from V and 6 bases from J; bases unmatched to any gene: 5. Germline CDR1 is SGHDT and CDR2 is YYEEEE. CDR3: CASSPQGADEKLFF. Written as DNA, the CDR3 is TGTGCCAGCAGCCCTCAGGGGGCCGATGAAAAACTGTTTTTT. Together with reference TRBV5-6 and TRBJ1-4, the CDR3 gives the full variable domain: DAGVTQSPTHLIKTRGQQVTLRCSPKSGHDTVSWYQQALGQGPQFIFQYYEEEERQRGNFPDRFSGHQFPNYSSELNVNALLLGDSALYLCASSPQGADEKLFFGSGTQLSVL.

Many counts were recorded for this clonotype. V is TRBV5-1 and J is TRBJ2-3; D is ambiguous. The CDR3 length is 13 residues. Deletions cut 1 base from V and 4 bases from J, with 7 bases between. Per germline, CDR1 SGHRS and CDR2 YFSETQ. Here the CDR3 DNA reads TGCGCCAGCAGCTTGTGGGCCCCAGATACGCAGTATTTT. Translation gives CASSLWAPDTQYF.

This clonotype was observed many times. The chain joins TRBV20-1 to TRBJ2-1; D unclear. Germline CDR1 DFQATT, CDR2 SNEGSKA (reference sequence). V lost 6 bases, J lost 9 bases, and 21 bases lay in between. The CDR3 length is 14 residues. CDR3 sequence: CSAPAAGRVSEQFF. CDR3 DNA sequence: TGCAGTGCCCCCGCTGCAGGTCGAGTGAGTGAGCAGTTCTTC.

The gene calls are TRBV11-2 and TRBJ1-1, with 11 bases fitting TRBD1. Germline lookup yields CDR1 SGHAT and CDR2 FQNNGV. The CDR3 contains 17 residues. Losses at the gene ends were 4 bases for V and 1 base for J; bases not matched to a gene: 8. The CDR3 sequence: CASSSRDRGVWNTEAFF. CDR3 DNA: TGTGCCAGCAGCTCCCGGGACAGGGGGGTGTGGAACACTGAAGCTTTCTTT.

V is TRBV7-2 and J is TRBJ2-7; no definite D call. V lost 3 bases and J lost 1, with 10 bases in between. Germline V gene data show CDR1 as SGHTA and CDR2 as FQGNSA. CDR3 size: 14 residues. CDR3 in amino acids: CASSLDVGSYEQYF. The CDR3 DNA reads TGTGCCAGCAGCTTGGACGTAGGGTCCTACGAGCAGTACTTC.

The sample holds many counts of this clonotype. This chain uses TRBV20-1 with TRBJ1-1, with D possibly TRBD1 on 5 matching bases. The CDR3 loop spans 14 amino acids. V lost 5 bases and J lost 0, with 13 bases in between. Germline loops: CDR1 DFQATT, CDR2 SNEGSKA (reference sequence). This chain's CDR3 is CSADLPQVNTEAFF. CDR3 bases: TGCAGTGCTGACCTCCCACAGGTGAACACTGAAGCTTTCTTT.

At least ten counts were recorded for this clonotype. The V call is TRBV20-1, the J call TRBJ2-3, with no clear D. The germline gives CDR1 DFQATT, CDR2 SNEGSKA (reference sequence). This CDR3 region has 13 residues. The ends were cut back, 3 bases at V and 0 bases at J, with 7 bases in the middle. The CDR3 is CSARTSSTDTQYF. The CDR3 bases are TGCAGTGCTAGGACTTCTAGCACAGATACGCAGTATTTT.

The sample holds many counts of this clonotype. The genes are TRBV7-8 and TRBJ2-3, with D possibly matching TRBD1 (7 bases). V was trimmed by 4 bases and J by 2 bases, leaving 16 bases between them. This CDR3 contains 16 residues. Germline CDR1 is SGHVS and CDR2 is FQNEAQ. The CDR3 DNA sequence: TGTGCCAGCAGCTCCTCAGCAGGGGGGTACACAGATACGCAGTATTTT. Translation gives CASSSSAGGYTDTQYF.

This clonotype occurred many times. V usage is TRBV5-5 and J usage is TRBJ1-2; D perhaps matches TRBD1 (5 bases). The CDR3 consists of 13 residues. Per the germline V gene, CDR1 is SGHKS and CDR2 is YYEKEE (reference sequence). V shed 4 bases and J shed 5 bases, with 12 bases lying between them. CDR3 sequence reads: CASSPGLLYGYTF. The CDR3, as DNA: TGTGCCAGCAGCCCGGGACTCCTGTATGGCTACACCTTC.

At least ten counts were recorded for this clonotype. This chain uses TRBV6-1 with TRBJ2-2; 12 bases fit TRBD1. The CDR3 is 16 amino acids. CDR1 is MNHNS and CDR2 is SASEGT in the germline V gene. The J segment lost 5 bases and the V segment lost 6 bases, leaving 7 bases of the junction unmatched. This CDR3 is CASRSPGQGATGELFF. The DNA for the CDR3 is TGTGCCAGCAGGTCACCGGGACAGGGGGCGACCGGGGAGCTGTTTTTT.

This clonotype was detected a few times. V usage is TRBV20-1 and J usage is TRBJ1-6; 7 bases line up with TRBD1. The V segment lost 6 bases and the J segment 1 base; nucleotides outside the gene matches: 12. CDR1 and CDR2 (germline): DFQATT, SNEGSKA (reference sequence). This CDR3 region has 17 residues. The CDR3 here is CSAHETGPPSYNSPLHF. CDR3 bases: TGCAGTGCACACGAGACAGGGCCCCCTTCCTATAATTCACCCCTCCACTTT.

This chain uses TRBV19 with TRBJ1-5, with a weak D call TRBD1 (6 bases). CDR3 length: 14 residues. Trimming stripped 3 bases from V and 7 bases from J, with 13 bases between. Germline CDR1 and CDR2: LNHDA and SQIVND (reference sequence). The CDR3 coding sequence is TGTGCCAGTAGTATTTACCTGGGACAACAGCCCCAGCATTTT. This sequence encodes CASSIYLGQQPQHF.

This clonotype came up many times. V is TRBV15 and J is TRBJ1-3; D remains unclear. This CDR3 contains 16 residues. Germline V gene lookup returns CDR1 LNHNV and CDR2 YYDKDF (reference sequence). V lost 0 bases and J lost 3, with 12 bases in between. The CDR3 nucleotides read TGTGCCACCAGCAGAGATGATTGGGGTCTTGGAAACACCATATATTTT. Protein: CATSRDDWGLGNTIYF.

This clonotype was recorded at least ten times. The chain has TRBV12-3 or TRBV12-4 and TRBJ2-1; D not resolved. The CDR3 is 13 residues long. Trimming stripped 5 bases from V and 6 bases from J, with 11 bases between. The CDR3: CASSPYRSNEQFF. In nucleotides, the CDR3 is TGTGCCAGCAGTCCCTACCGGAGCAATGAGCAGTTCTTC.

This clonotype was seen many times. This chain uses TRBV28 with TRBJ2-3, with 7 bases identical to TRBD1. Per germline, CDR1 MDHEN and CDR2 SYDVKM. This CDR3 region has 14 residues. The ends lost 5 bases at V and 2 bases at J; junction bases unmatched: 4. The CDR3 DNA follows: TGTGCCAGCAGTCCTACAGGGGTCACAGATACGCAGTATTTT. It codes for CASSPTGVTDTQYF.

This clonotype came up many times. The CDR3 coding sequence is TGTGCCAGCAGCGTATATGGGGGTGAGGCTGAAGCTTTCTTT. Its translation: CASSVYGGEAEAFF. The chain carries TRBV12-3 or TRBV12-4 and TRBJ1-1; tentative D call: TRBD1 (5 bases). This CDR3 is 14 amino acids long. Trimming cost V 6 bases and J 6 bases, with 17 bases left between them.

This clonotype occurred many times. The chain has TRBV15 and TRBJ2-1; D not resolved. V lost 3 bases and J lost 8, with 20 bases in between. The CDR3 totals 16 residues. In germline, CDR1 is LNHNV, CDR2 YYDKDF (reference sequence). The DNA of the CDR3 is TGTGCCACCAGCAGCCCGTGGGGTAATGGTGAGGATGAGCAGTTCTTC. It encodes CATSSPWGNGEDEQFF.

This clonotype was detected only once. The chain is built from TRBV18 and TRBJ1-1; 7 bases map to TRBD1. CDR3 size: 12 residues. J was trimmed by 8 bases and V by 5 bases; bases with no gene match: 5. Germline V gene lookup returns CDR1 KGHSH and CDR2 LQKENI. CDR3 amino acids: CASSESGQEAFF. CDR3 coding DNA: TGTGCCAGCTCAGAATCGGGACAGGAAGCTTTCTTT.

This clonotype has at least ten counts. This rearrangement joins TRBV6-1 to TRBJ2-3; 10 positions match TRBD1. The germline V gene encodes CDR1 MNHNS and CDR2 SASEGT. J was trimmed by 4 bases and V by 6 bases; bases with no gene match: 7. CDR3 length: 15 amino acids. The CDR3 protein is CASSLSGTGADTQYF. DNA for the CDR3: TGTGCCAGCAGCCTGTCCGGGACAGGGGCAGATACGCAGTATTTT.

This clonotype was seen repeatedly, ten times or more. The rearrangement links TRBV19 to TRBJ2-1, with a possible D match to TRBD2 (5 bases). Germline V gene lookup returns CDR1 LNHDA and CDR2 SQIVND (reference sequence). The CDR3 has 14 residues. V gave up 3 bases and J gave up 4 bases, with 10 bases separating them. This CDR3 reads CASSIGLAYNEQFF. As DNA, the CDR3 is TGTGCCAGTAGTATCGGGCTAGCTTACAATGAGCAGTTCTTC.

The chain is built from TRBV6-2 or TRBV6-3 and TRBJ2-2; D ambiguous. The germline V and J ends were trimmed by 6 bases and 4 bases, with 15 bases remaining between them. The CDR3 extends over 15 amino acids. Germline lookup yields CDR1 MNHEY and CDR2 SVGEGT. CDR3 sequence (DNA): TGTGCCAGCAGCCGGACGGTCCCGGGCACCGGGGAGCTGTTTTTT. It translates to CASSRTVPGTGELFF.